This TCR beta chain was sequenced for a study of cytomegalovirus exposure and HLA in healthy donors. General study findings and limits: Rare sequences made up most TCRs, while some public TCRs were found in many donors.

As concerns this clone: The antigen is undetermined.

Trimming shortened V by 1 base and J by 7 bases, and 8 bases separated the two germline ends. CDR1 is MGHRA and CDR2 is YSYEKL in the germline V gene. The CDR3 is 13 residues long. PCR was performed using 60 Vbeta and 13 Jbeta primers. TCRdb's copy holds only in-frame clones and misses some; the assay was immunoSEQ multiplex PCR. The profile covers about 270,000 clones, with 72% appearing a single time and under 3% taken by the ten largest. This clonotype was obtained from a female donor in good health and CMV-seronegative. V gene TRBV4-1 combines with J gene TRBJ1-5, with D maybe TRBD1 (5 bases). Material: PBMCs. CDR3 coding DNA: TGCGCCAGCAGCCAAGCAGGGAACCAGCCCCAGCATTTT. Amino acid sequence: CASSQAGNQPQHF.